This T cell receptor beta chain was captured in a study of cytomegalovirus exposure and HLA in healthy donors. Germline trimming cut 4 bases from V and 9 bases from J; bases unmatched to any gene: 6. The CDR3 runs to 14 residues. Germline V gives CDR1 LNHDA, CDR2 SQIVND (reference sequence). Use of 60 Vbeta and 13 Jbeta primers characterized the PCR. The protocol was immunoSEQ multiplex PCR, while the TCRdb copy is restricted to in-frame clones and leaves out a portion. In the table there are about 59,000 clones, roughly four fifths of which are singletons. What was sequenced was PBMCs. This sequence originates from a man aged 40-55 years in good health and CMV-seronegative. The V gene is TRBV19, the J gene TRBJ1-2; 12 nucleotides align to TRBD1. CDR3 sequence: CASSTPGQGARYTF. The CDR3 DNA is TGTGCCAGTAGTACGCCGGGACAGGGGGCCCGCTACACCTTC.